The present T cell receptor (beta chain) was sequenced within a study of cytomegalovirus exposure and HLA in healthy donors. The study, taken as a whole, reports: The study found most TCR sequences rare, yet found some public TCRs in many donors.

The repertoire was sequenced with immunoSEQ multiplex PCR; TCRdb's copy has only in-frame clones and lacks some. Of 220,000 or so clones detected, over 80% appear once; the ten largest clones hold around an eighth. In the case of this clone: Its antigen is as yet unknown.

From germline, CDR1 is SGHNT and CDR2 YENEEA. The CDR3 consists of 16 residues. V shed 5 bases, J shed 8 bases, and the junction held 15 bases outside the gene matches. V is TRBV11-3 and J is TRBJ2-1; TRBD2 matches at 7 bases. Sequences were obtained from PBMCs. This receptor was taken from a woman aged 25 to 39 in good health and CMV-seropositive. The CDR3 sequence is CASSGRVQREGDEQFF. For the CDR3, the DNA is TGTGCCAGCAGCGGAAGGGTCCAGCGGGAAGGCGATGAGCAGTTCTTC. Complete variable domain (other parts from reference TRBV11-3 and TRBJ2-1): EAGVVQSPRYKIIEKKQPVAFWCNPISGHNTLYWYLQNLGQGPELLIRYENEEAVDDSQLPKDRFSAERLKGVDSTLKIQPAELGDSAVYLCASSGRVQREGDEQFFGPGTRLTVL.